This T cell receptor beta chain was profiled in a study of T cell responses to AZD1222 COVID-19 vaccine. The junction had 3 bases not matched to a gene; V was cut back by 0 bases and J by 4 bases. Germline CDR1 and CDR2: KGHSY and FQNENV. This CDR3 region has 15 residues. Using immunoSEQ multiplex PCR, the repertoire was profiled, and TCRdb retains in-frame clones only, with some absent. This repertoire shows 20,000 or so clones, roughly 79% found once; its top ten account for around 20%. This receptor was identified in an adult who received the AZD1222 COVID-19 vaccine. The V gene is TRBV16, the J gene TRBJ1-3; 7 positions agree with TRBD1. The input for sequencing was peripheral blood, taken 28 days after the second AZD1222 dose. CDR3 in DNA: TGTGCCAGCAGCCAATCCAGGGGGAAAGGAAACACCATATATTTT. This gives the protein CASSQSRGKGNTIYF.